This TCR beta chain was recovered during a study of T-cell memory formation after mild COVID-19. The overall study: Across donors, TCR clusters were largely donor specific. Study-wide results and caveats: Some clones that responded turned up in pre-infection memory, which suggests that cross-reactive memory joined in. Clones shrinking from day 15 to 85 showed even CD4/CD8 mixes; later expanders tilted CD4+.

Trimming pared 6 bases from V and 6 bases from J, leaving 14 bases between. The CDR3 loop spans 13 amino acids. Many counts were recorded for this clonotype. Its antigen is as yet unknown. TCRdb reanalysed the 5' RACE reads using MiXCR and keeps one entry per CDR3 protein. Among 250,000 to 400,000 distinct CDR3 sequences, approximately 14% were seen once, and the ten largest hold 21%. The sample comprised PBMCs or a T cell subset sorted from them (not recorded which). The chain joins TRBV12-3 or TRBV12-4 to TRBJ1-2; D may be TRBD1 (6 bases). This clonotype was obtained from a man between 18 and 29 years old who had mild COVID-19 (a few samples of this study predate the infection). Cell type and time point are not known. The CDR3 DNA reads TGTGCCAGCAGCCTAAACAGGGAGAATGGCTACACCTTC. It encodes CASSLNRENGYTF.